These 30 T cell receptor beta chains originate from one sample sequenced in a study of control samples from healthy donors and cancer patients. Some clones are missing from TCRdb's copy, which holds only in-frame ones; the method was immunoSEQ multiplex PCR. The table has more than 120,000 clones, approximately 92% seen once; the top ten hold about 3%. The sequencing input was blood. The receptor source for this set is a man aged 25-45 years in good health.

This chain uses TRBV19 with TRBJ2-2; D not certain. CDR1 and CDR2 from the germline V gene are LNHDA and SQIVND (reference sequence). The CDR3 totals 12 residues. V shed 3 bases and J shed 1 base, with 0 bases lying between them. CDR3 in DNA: TGTGCCAGTAGTATGAACACCGGGGAGCTGTTTTTT. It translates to CASSMNTGELFF.

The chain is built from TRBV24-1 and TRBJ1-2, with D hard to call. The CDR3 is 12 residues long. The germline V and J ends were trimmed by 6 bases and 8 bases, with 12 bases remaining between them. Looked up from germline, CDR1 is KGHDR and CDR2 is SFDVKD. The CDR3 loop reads CATSNGRYGYTF. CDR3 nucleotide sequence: TGTGCCACCAGTAACGGACGTTACGGCTACACCTTC.

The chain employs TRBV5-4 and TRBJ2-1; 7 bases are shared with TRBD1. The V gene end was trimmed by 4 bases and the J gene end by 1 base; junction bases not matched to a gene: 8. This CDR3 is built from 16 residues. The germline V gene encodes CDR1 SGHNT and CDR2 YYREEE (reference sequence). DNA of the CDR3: TGTGCCAGCAGCCCCAGACAGGGACGGTCCTACAATGAGCAGTTCTTC. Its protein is CASSPRQGRSYNEQFF.

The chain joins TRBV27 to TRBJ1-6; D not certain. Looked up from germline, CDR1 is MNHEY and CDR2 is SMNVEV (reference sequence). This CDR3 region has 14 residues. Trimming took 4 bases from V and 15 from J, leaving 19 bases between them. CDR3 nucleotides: TGTGCCAGCAGTTATAGTTCTGAAGTTTCCGGCCTCCACTTT. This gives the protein CASSYSSEVSGLHF.

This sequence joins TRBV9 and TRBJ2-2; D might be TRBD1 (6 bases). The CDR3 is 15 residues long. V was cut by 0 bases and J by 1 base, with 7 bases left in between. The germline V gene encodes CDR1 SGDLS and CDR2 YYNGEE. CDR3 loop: CASSVGTVNTGELFF. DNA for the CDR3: TGTGCCAGCAGCGTAGGGACAGTGAACACCGGGGAGCTGTTTTTT.

The CDR3 sequence: CASSPLTGDQLSGNTIYF. The CDR3 nucleotides are TGTGCCAGCTCACCCCTGACAGGGGACCAACTCTCTGGAAACACCATATATTTT. The genes are TRBV18 and TRBJ1-3, with 8 bases identical to TRBD1. Germline V lookup: CDR1 KGHSH, CDR2 LQKENI. The CDR3 loop spans 18 amino acids. J lost 0 bases, V lost 3 bases, and 10 bases had no gene match. Based on the CDR3 plus reference TRBV18 and TRBJ1-3, the full variable domain is NAGVMQNPRHLVRRRGQEARLRCSPMKGHSHVYWYRQLPEEGLKFMVYLQKENIIDESGMPKERFSAEFPKEGPSILRIQQVVRGDSAAYFCASSPLTGDQLSGNTIYFGEGSWLTVV.

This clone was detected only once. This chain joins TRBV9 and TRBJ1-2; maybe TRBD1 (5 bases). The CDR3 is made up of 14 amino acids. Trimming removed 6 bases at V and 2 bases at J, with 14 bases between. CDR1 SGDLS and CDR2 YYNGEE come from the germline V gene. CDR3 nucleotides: TGTGCCAGCACTCCCGGGGGAGGGAACTATGGCTACACCTTC. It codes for CASTPGGGNYGYTF. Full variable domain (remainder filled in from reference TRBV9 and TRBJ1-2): DSGVTQTPKHLITATGQRVTLRCSPRSGDLSVYWYQQSLDQGLQFLIQYYNGEERAKGNILERFSAQQFPDLHSELNLSSLELGDSALYFCASTPGGGNYGYTFGSGTRLTVV.

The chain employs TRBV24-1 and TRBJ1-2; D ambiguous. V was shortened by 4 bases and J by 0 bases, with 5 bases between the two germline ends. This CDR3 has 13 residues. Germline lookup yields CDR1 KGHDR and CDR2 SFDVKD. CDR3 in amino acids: CATSEYSNYGYTF. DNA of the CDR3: TGTGCCACCAGTGAATATTCTAACTATGGCTACACCTTC.

CDR3 nucleotide sequence: TGTGCTAGTGGTTCCCCCCCTGCGCAGTGGGCAGATACGCAGTATTTT. The encoded protein is CASGSPPAQWADTQYF. The J gene is TRBJ2-3, the V gene TRBV12-5; D remains ambiguous. Trimming cost V 4 bases and J 4 bases, with 18 bases left between them. The CDR3 extends over 16 amino acids. Germline V gives CDR1 LGHNT, CDR2 FRNRAP. Full variable domain (missing parts from reference TRBV12-5 and TRBJ2-3): DARVTQTPRHKVTEMGQEVTMRCQPILGHNTVFWYRQTMMQGLELLAYFRNRAPLDDSGMPKDRFSAEMPDATLATLKIQPSEPRDSAVYFCASGSPPAQWADTQYFGPGTRLTVL.

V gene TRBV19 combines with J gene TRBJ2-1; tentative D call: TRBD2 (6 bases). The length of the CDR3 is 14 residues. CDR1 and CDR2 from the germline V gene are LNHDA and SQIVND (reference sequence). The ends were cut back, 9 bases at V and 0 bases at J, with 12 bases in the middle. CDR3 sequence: CASTGTASYNEQFF. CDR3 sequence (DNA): TGTGCCAGCACCGGGACTGCCTCCTACAATGAGCAGTTCTTC. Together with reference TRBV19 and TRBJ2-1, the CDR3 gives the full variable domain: DGGITQSPKYLFRKEGQNVTLSCEQNLNHDAMYWYRQDPGQGLRLIYYSQIVNDFQKGDIAEGYSVSREKKESFPLTVTSAQKNPTAFYLCASTGTASYNEQFFGPGTRLTVL.

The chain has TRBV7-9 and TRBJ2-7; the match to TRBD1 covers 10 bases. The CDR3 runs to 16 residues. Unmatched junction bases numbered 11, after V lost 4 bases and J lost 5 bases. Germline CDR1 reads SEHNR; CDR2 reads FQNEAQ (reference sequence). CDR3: CASSSPTTGGGHEQYF. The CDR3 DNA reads TGTGCCAGCAGCTCACCAACGACAGGGGGCGGCCACGAGCAGTACTTC.

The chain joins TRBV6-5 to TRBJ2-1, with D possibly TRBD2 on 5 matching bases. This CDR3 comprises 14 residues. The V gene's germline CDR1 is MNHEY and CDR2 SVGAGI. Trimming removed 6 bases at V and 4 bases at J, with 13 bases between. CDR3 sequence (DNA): TGTGCCAGCAGAGTACTAGGAACTTACAATGAGCAGTTCTTC. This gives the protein CASRVLGTYNEQFF.

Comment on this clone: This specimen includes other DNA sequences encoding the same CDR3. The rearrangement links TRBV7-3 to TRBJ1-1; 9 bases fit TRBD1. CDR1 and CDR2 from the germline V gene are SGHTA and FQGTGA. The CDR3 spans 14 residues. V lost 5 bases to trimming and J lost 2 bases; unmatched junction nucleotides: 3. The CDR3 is CASSPGQGNTEAFF. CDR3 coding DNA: TGTGCCAGCAGCCCGGGACAGGGAAACACTGAAGCTTTCTTT.

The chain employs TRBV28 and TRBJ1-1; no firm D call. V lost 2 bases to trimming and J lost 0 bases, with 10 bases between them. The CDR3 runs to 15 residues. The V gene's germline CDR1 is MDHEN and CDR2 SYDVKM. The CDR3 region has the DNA TGTGCCAGCAGTTTAGGTCCTAGACTGAACACTGAAGCTTTCTTT. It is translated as CASSLGPRLNTEAFF. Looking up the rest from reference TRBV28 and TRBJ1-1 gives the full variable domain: DVKVTQSSRYLVKRTGEKVFLECVQDMDHENMFWYRQDPGLGLRLIYFSYDVKMKEKGDIPEGYSVSREKKERFSLILESASTNQTSMYLCASSLGPRLNTEAFFGQGTRLTVV.

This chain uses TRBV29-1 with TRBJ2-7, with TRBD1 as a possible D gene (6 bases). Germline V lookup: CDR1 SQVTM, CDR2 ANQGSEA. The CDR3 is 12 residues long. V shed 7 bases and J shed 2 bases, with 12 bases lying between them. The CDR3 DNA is TGCAGCGCCCTAAGGGACACCTACGAGCAGTACTTC. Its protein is CSALRDTYEQYF.

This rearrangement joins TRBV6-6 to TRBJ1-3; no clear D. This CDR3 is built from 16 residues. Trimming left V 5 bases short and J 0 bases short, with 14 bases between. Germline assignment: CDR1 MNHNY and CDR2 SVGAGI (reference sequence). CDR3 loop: CASSPDRLSSGNTIYF. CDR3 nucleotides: TGTGCCAGCAGTCCCGACCGACTCAGCTCTGGAAACACCATATATTTT.

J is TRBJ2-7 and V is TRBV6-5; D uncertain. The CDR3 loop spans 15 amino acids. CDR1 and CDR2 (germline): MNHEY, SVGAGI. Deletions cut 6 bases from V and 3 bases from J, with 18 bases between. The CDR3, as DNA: TGTGCCAGCAGAGCCGTTTTTGGCTGGGGCTACGAGCAGTACTTC. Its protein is CASRAVFGWGYEQYF.

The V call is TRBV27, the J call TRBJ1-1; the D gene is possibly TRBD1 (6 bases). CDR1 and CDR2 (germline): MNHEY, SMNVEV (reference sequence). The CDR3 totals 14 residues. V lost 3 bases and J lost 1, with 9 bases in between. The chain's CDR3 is CASSFGTSNTEAFF. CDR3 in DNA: TGTGCCAGCAGTTTCGGGACATCGAACACTGAAGCTTTCTTT.

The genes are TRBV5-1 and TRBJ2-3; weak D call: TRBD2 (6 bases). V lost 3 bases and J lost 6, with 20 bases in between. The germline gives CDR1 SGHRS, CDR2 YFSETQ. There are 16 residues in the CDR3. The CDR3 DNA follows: TGCGCCAGCAGCTCTTCAAGACTAGGAGGAGATGATACGCAGTATTTT. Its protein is CASSSSRLGGDDTQYF.

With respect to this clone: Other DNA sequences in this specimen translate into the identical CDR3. The DNA for the CDR3 is TGTGCCAGCAGTCAGAGCCGGGACAGTAATTCACCCCTCCACTTT. Translation gives CASSQSRDSNSPLHF. This chain connects TRBV6-6 to TRBJ1-6; TRBD1 agrees at 7 bases. The CDR3 is 15 residues long. Trimming cost V 5 bases and J 6 bases; bases outside gene matches: 7. The germline CDR1 and CDR2 sequences are MNHNY and SVGAGI (reference sequence).

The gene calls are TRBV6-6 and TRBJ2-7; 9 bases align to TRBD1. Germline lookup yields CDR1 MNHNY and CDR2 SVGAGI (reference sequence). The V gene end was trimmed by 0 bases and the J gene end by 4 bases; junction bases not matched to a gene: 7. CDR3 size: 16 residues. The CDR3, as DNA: TGTGCCAGCAGTTACTCTGGGGGACAGGGAAGATACGAGCAGTACTTC. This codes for CASSYSGGQGRYEQYF.

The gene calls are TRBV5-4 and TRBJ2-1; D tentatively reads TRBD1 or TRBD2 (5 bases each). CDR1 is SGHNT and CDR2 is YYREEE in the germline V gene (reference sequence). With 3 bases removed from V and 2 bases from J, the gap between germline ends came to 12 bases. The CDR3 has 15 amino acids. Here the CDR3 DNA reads TGTGCCAGCAGCTCGCCCCGGGGACCCTACAATGAGCAGTTCTTC. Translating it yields CASSSPRGPYNEQFF. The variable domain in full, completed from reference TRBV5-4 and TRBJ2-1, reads ETGVTQSPTHLIKTRGQQVTLRCSSQSGHNTVSWYQQALGQGPQFIFQYYREEENGRGNFPPRFSGLQFPNYSSELNVNALELDDSALYLCASSSPRGPYNEQFFGPGTRLTVL.

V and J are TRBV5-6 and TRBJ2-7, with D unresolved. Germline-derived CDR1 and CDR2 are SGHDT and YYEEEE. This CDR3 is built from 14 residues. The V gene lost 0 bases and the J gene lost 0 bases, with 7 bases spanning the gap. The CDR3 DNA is TGTGCCAGCAGCTTGGACAGCACCTCCTACGAGCAGTACTTC. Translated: CASSLDSTSYEQYF.

The CDR3 DNA reads as TGTGCCAGCAGTGAAGACCTAGGGACTAGCGGGGCCACCTACGAGCAGTACTTC. Protein product: CASSEDLGTSGATYEQYF. The chain recombines TRBV2 with TRBJ2-7, with 13 bases matching TRBD2. The germline gives CDR1 SNHLY, CDR2 FYNNEI. The CDR3 spans 18 residues. J lost 2 bases, V lost 1 base, and 8 bases had no gene match.

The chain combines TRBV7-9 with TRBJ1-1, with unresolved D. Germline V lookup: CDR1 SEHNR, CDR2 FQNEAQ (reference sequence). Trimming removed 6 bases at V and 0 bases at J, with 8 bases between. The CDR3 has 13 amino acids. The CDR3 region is CASRVSVNTEAFF. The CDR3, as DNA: TGTGCCAGCAGGGTTTCAGTGAACACTGAAGCTTTCTTT.

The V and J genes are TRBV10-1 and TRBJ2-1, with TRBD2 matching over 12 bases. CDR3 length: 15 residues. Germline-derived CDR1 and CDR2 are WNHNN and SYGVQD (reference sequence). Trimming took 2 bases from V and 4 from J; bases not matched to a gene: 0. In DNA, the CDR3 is TGCGCCAGCAGTGAGACTAGCGGGGGGTACAATGAGCAGTTCTTC. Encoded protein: CASSETSGGYNEQFF.

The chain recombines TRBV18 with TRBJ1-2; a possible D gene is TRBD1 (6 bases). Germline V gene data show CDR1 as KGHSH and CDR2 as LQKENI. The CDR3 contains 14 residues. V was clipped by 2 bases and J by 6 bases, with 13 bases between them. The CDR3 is CASSPNGGFNGYTF. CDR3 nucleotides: TGTGCCAGCTCACCAAACGGGGGCTTCAATGGCTACACCTTC.

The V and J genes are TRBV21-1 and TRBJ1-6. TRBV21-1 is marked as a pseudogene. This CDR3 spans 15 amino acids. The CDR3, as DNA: TGTGCCAGCAGCAACGGGGAGGGGTTTAATTCACCCCTCCACTTT. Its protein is CASSNGEGFNSPLHF.

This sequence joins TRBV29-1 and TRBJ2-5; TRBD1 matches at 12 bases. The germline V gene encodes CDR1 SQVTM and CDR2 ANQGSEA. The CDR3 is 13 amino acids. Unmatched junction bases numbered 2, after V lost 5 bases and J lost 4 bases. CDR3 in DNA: TGCAGCGTTCCGGGACAGGGGGCAGAGACCCAGTACTTC. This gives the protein CSVPGQGAETQYF.

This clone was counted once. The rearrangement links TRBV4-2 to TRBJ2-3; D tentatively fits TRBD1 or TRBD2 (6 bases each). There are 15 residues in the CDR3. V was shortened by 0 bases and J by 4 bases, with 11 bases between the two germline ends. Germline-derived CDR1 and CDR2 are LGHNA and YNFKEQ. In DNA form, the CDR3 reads TGTGCCAGCAGCCAAGAGGGGGGCCTCGCAGATACGCAGTATTTT. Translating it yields CASSQEGGLADTQYF.